The 32 T cell receptor beta chains listed next were all sequenced from one sample in a study of regulatory T cells in long-lasting Graves disease. The time point: persistent/refractory GD, antithyroid drugs over 5 years with positive TRAb. Extracted PBMC RNA gave rise to the TCR library. For TCR beta, libraries came from iRepertoire HTBI primers and Arm-PCR of CDR3 regions. TCRdb processed the multiplex PCR reads anew with MiXCR; each CDR3 protein has one entry. The table has around 460,000 distinct CDR3 sequences, about 20% seen once. The sequences come from peripheral blood mononuclear cells (PBMCs), collected when the disease was refractory, from a patient treated with antithyroid drugs. The receptors were sampled from a female donor with Graves disease.

This clonotype is a singleton in its sample. The chain has TRBV6-5 and TRBJ2-3; no definite D call. Germline V CDR1 and CDR2: MNHEY, SVGAGI. The CDR3 contains 15 residues. Trimming took off 4 bases at V and 0 bases at J, with 11 bases between the two ends. Here the CDR3 DNA reads TGTGCCAGCAGTTTCCAAGCATCTAGCACAGATACGCAGTATTTT. Translating it yields CASSFQASSTDTQYF.

The gene calls are TRBV11-2 and TRBJ2-7, with 8 bases matching TRBD1. This CDR3 has 18 residues. In germline, CDR1 is SGHAT, CDR2 FQNNGV. Losses at the gene ends were 5 bases for V and 0 bases for J; bases not matched to a gene: 15. DNA of the CDR3: TGTGCCAGCAGCGGAACCCATCTGACAGGGGCGAGCTCCTACGAGCAGTACTTC. As protein: CASSGTHLTGASSYEQYF.

This clonotype was found a few times. The V call is TRBV7-2, the J call TRBJ1-2; 10 bases map to TRBD1. The CDR3 is 13 amino acids. Per the germline V gene, CDR1 is SGHTA and CDR2 is FQGNSA. The V gene end was trimmed by 5 bases and the J gene end by 10 bases; junction bases not matched to a gene: 7. The CDR3 loop is CASSQGTGESYTF. DNA for the CDR3: TGTGCCAGCAGCCAAGGGACAGGGGAGTCCTACACCTTC.

This clonotype showed up just a few times. This chain links TRBV19 with TRBJ1-6, with D possibly matching TRBD1 (5 bases). This CDR3 is built from 15 residues. The germline CDR1 and CDR2 sequences are LNHDA and SQIVND (reference sequence). Trimming left V 5 bases short and J 3 bases short, with 11 bases between. The CDR3 region has the DNA TGTGCCAGTAGTGTCGACAGCCTCTATAATTCACCCCTCCACTTT. Amino acid sequence: CASSVDSLYNSPLHF.

The chain joins TRBV12-3 or TRBV12-4 to TRBJ2-7; 11 bases line up with TRBD2. This CDR3 has 15 amino acids. V gave up 2 bases and J gave up 6 bases; unmatched junction bases: 6. The CDR3 loop is CASSLLVLAGGEQYF. The CDR3 DNA sequence: TGTGCCAGCAGTTTACTGGTTCTAGCGGGGGGCGAGCAGTACTTC.

The table lists this clonotype with a few counts. This rearrangement joins TRBV6-1 to TRBJ2-1, with 12 positions matching TRBD2. V trimming: 5 bases; J trimming: 7 bases; junction bases outside the gene matches: 9. The CDR3 covers 16 residues. CDR1 is MNHNS and CDR2 is SASEGT in the germline V gene. The CDR3 loop is CASSYLGLAGRNEQFF. The CDR3 bases are TGTGCCAGCAGTTACCTTGGACTAGCGGGACGGAATGAGCAGTTCTTC.

The rearrangement joins TRBV30 to TRBJ2-7; 9 nucleotides match TRBD1. The CDR3 contains 14 residues. The germline gives CDR1 GTSNPN, CDR2 SVGIG (reference sequence). V was clipped by 2 bases and J by 3 bases; unmatched bases: 5. CDR3 in amino acids: CAWSKGQGVYEQYF. The CDR3 DNA reads TGTGCCTGGAGTAAGGGACAGGGTGTCTACGAGCAGTACTTC.

This clonotype has just a few counts. The chain joins TRBV18 to TRBJ2-7; 7 bases are a match to TRBD2. CDR3 size: 13 residues. Trimming took 4 bases from V and 4 from J; bases not matched to a gene: 4. The germline CDR1 and CDR2 sequences are KGHSH and LQKENI. CDR3 coding DNA: TGTGCCAGCTCACAAGCAGCGGGGTACGAGCAGTACTTC. Amino acids: CASSQAAGYEQYF.

The rearrangement joins TRBV19 to TRBJ1-5; D is possibly TRBD1 (6 bases). V was shortened by 1 base and J by 0 bases, with 13 bases between the two germline ends. From germline, CDR1 is LNHDA and CDR2 SQIVND (reference sequence). This CDR3 is built from 17 residues. CDR3 in DNA: TGTGCCAGTAGTATAGTCTGGACAGCAAATAGCAATCAGCCCCAGCATTTT. It codes for CASSIVWTANSNQPQHF.

By share, this clonotype ranks as medium-sized. The J gene is TRBJ2-6, the V gene TRBV6-1; 7 bases align to TRBD1. The CDR3 length is 15 residues. Germline CDR1 is MNHNS and CDR2 is SASEGT. V trimming: 6 bases; J trimming: 4 bases; junction bases outside the gene matches: 6. CDR3 nucleotide sequence: TGTGCCAGCAGAGACAGGGCTTACGGGGCCAACGTCCTGACTTTC. It specifies CASRDRAYGANVLTF.

The rearrangement links TRBV20-1 to TRBJ1-5, with D maybe TRBD1 (5 bases). Trimming took off 2 bases at V and 3 bases at J, with 11 bases between the two ends. The CDR3 is 14 residues long. Germline V gene lookup returns CDR1 DFQATT and CDR2 SNEGSKA (reference sequence). CDR3 nucleotide sequence: TGCAGTGCTAGAAAAGGGGTGGACAATCAGCCCCAGCATTTT. Residues: CSARKGVDNQPQHF.

As for this clonotype: A much larger clonotype is one base distant, so this may be a read error. The chain employs TRBV15 and TRBJ2-7; D perhaps matches TRBD1 (6 bases). Germline lookup yields CDR1 LNHNV and CDR2 YYDKDF (reference sequence). CDR3 length: 16 amino acids. The CDR3 region is CATSRGSGQSSYEQHF. The CDR3, as DNA: TGTGCCACCAGCAGAGGGTCCGGACAGAGCTCCTACGAGCAGCACTTC. The full variable domain, completed using reference TRBV15 and TRBJ2-7, is DAMVIQNPRYQVTQFGKPVTLSCSQTLNHNVMYWYQQKSSQAPKLLFHYYDKDFNNEADTPDNFQSRRPNTSFCFLDIRSPGLGDTAMYLCATSRGSGQSSYEQHFGPGTRLTVT.

This clonotype has ten or more counts. The chain couples TRBV11-2 to TRBJ1-1, with a tentative D call TRBD1 (6 bases). The CDR3 sequence is 12 residues long. Per the germline V gene, CDR1 is SGHAT and CDR2 is FQNNGV. V was cut by 5 bases and J by 5 bases, with 9 bases left in between. CDR3 in DNA: TGTGCCAGCAGCGTACAGGGTACTGAAGCTTTCTTT. Amino acids: CASSVQGTEAFF.

This clonotype was counted ten times or more. The chain has TRBV7-9 and TRBJ2-7; tentative D call: TRBD2 (6 bases). Trimming removed 1 base at V and 3 bases at J, with 10 bases between. Germline assignment: CDR1 SEHNR and CDR2 FQNEAQ (reference sequence). The CDR3 extends over 14 amino acids. The CDR3 spells CASSLGRVGYEQYF. In nucleotides, the CDR3 is TGTGCCAGCAGCTTAGGGAGGGTAGGCTACGAGCAGTACTTC. The whole variable domain, filled in from reference TRBV7-9 and TRBJ2-7, reads DTGVSQNPRHKITKRGQNVTFRCDPISEHNRLYWYRQTLGQGPEFLTYFQNEAQLEKSRLLSDRFSAERPKGSFSTLEIQRTEQGDSAMYLCASSLGRVGYEQYFGPGTRLTVT.

This clonotype showed up many times. V gene TRBV3-1 combines with J gene TRBJ1-5; D gene uncertain. CDR1 and CDR2 from the germline V gene are LGHDT and YNNKEL (reference sequence). The CDR3 spans 15 residues. V was shortened by 3 bases and J by 2 bases, with 11 bases between the two germline ends. The CDR3 nucleotides read TGTGCCAGCAGCCAGGGGAGAGGAGGCAATCAGCCCCAGCATTTT. Translation: CASSQGRGGNQPQHF.

This clonotype was counted only a few times. This chain connects TRBV12-3 or TRBV12-4 to TRBJ2-4; D uncertain. Trimming left V 6 bases short and J 0 bases short, with 12 bases between. The CDR3 has 15 amino acids. The CDR3 nucleotides are TGTGCCAGCAGCCCTTCGGGTGTAGCCAAAAACATTCAGTACTTC. This translates into CASSPSGVAKNIQYF.

This clonotype appeared many times. The rearrangement links TRBV19 to TRBJ1-2; D perhaps matches TRBD1 (6 bases). The CDR3 length is 14 residues. V was cut by 5 bases and J by 8 bases, with 18 bases left in between. Germline-derived CDR1 and CDR2 are LNHDA and SQIVND (reference sequence). In DNA form, the CDR3 reads TGTGCCAGTAGTCCGGATTACAGGGATTTGGGCTACACCTTC. It is translated as CASSPDYRDLGYTF.

This clonotype was counted only a few times. The rearrangement links TRBV7-2 to TRBJ2-7; 8 bases map to TRBD1. The germline CDR1 and CDR2 sequences are SGHTA and FQGNSA. V lost 2 bases and J lost 0; bases outside the gene matches: 15. This CDR3 spans 19 amino acids. CDR3 sequence: CASSLPGGKRVQFSYEQYF. CDR3 DNA: TGTGCCAGCAGCTTACCAGGGGGCAAGCGGGTCCAATTCTCCTACGAGCAGTACTTC. Looking up the rest from reference TRBV7-2 and TRBJ2-7 gives the full variable domain: GAGVSQSPSNKVTEKGKDVELRCDPISGHTALYWYRQSLGQGLEFLIYFQGNSAPDKSGLPSDRFSAERTGGSVSTLTIQRTQQEDSAVYLCASSLPGGKRVQFSYEQYFGPGTRLTVT.

This clonotype was counted only a few times. The chain couples TRBV30 to TRBJ1-5; D ambiguous. The CDR3 has 14 residues. The V and J ends lost 2 bases and 2 bases respectively, with 10 bases between them. The germline V gene has CDR1 GTSNPN and CDR2 SVGIG (reference sequence). CDR3 residues: CAWSHPLGNQPQHF. CDR3 DNA: TGTGCCTGGAGTCACCCGTTGGGCAATCAGCCCCAGCATTTT.

At least ten counts were recorded for this clonotype. V is TRBV5-5 and J is TRBJ2-5; 10 bases are a match to TRBD2. The CDR3 is 17 amino acids. CDR1 is SGHKS and CDR2 is YYEKEE in the germline V gene (reference sequence). The J segment lost 4 bases and the V segment lost 4 bases, leaving 13 bases of the junction unmatched. This chain's CDR3 is CASSPGGLAGEGETQYF. In DNA, the CDR3 is TGTGCCAGCAGCCCGGGAGGGCTAGCGGGAGAAGGAGAGACCCAGTACTTC.

The V gene is TRBV19, the J gene TRBJ2-1; TRBD1 matches 10 bases. V dropped 6 bases and J dropped 4; count of bases not matched to a gene: 9. The CDR3 loop spans 16 amino acids. Germline CDR1 LNHDA, CDR2 SQIVND (reference sequence). CDR3 amino acids: CASRLMDRGTYNEQFF. CDR3 sequence (DNA): TGTGCCAGTAGGTTGATGGACAGGGGGACATACAATGAGCAGTTCTTC.

The sample holds a few counts of this clonotype. A read error may be the cause here, since a much bigger clone is one base away. The J gene is TRBJ1-2, the V gene TRBV2, with 7 bases that match TRBD1. The CDR3 has 15 residues. J lost 12 bases, V lost 4 bases, and 17 bases had no gene match. Germline-derived CDR1 and CDR2 are SNHLY and FYNNEI. This CDR3 reads CASSASDGDQGGHTF. The CDR3 DNA is TGTGCCAGCAGTGCCTCTGACGGGGACCAAGGGGGCCACACCTTC.

This clonotype showed up just a few times. J is TRBJ1-1 and V is TRBV29-1; D is unclear. Germline CDR1 is SQVTM and CDR2 is ANQGSEA. The germline V and J ends were trimmed by 4 bases and 1 base, with 7 bases remaining between them. The CDR3 has 12 amino acids. CDR3 loop: CSVVPGNTEAFF. The CDR3 DNA reads as TGCAGCGTTGTTCCTGGGAACACTGAAGCTTTCTTT.

This clonotype was counted between two and nine times. The rearrangement joins TRBV19 to TRBJ2-7; possibly TRBD1 for D (6 bases). Germline values: CDR1 LNHDA, CDR2 SQIVND (reference sequence). This CDR3 region has 14 residues. The ends were cut back, 4 bases at V and 2 bases at J, with 12 bases in the middle. CDR3 coding DNA: TGTGCCAGTAGTAGTCAGGGGTCTACCTACGAGCAGTACTTC. This translates into CASSSQGSTYEQYF. The full variable domain, with the rest looked up from reference TRBV19 and TRBJ2-7, is DGGITQSPKYLFRKEGQNVTLSCEQNLNHDAMYWYRQDPGQGLRLIYYSQIVNDFQKGDIAEGYSVSREKKESFPLTVTSAQKNPTAFYLCASSSQGSTYEQYFGPGTRLTVT.

V is TRBV7-2 and J is TRBJ1-5; TRBD1 matches at 9 bases. V dropped 3 bases and J dropped 10; count of bases not matched to a gene: 7. Germline V gives CDR1 SGHTA, CDR2 FQGNSA. The CDR3 totals 14 residues. Here the CDR3 DNA reads TGTGCCAGCAGCTTGGGGGGACAGGGACAACCCCAGCATTTT. Translation gives CASSLGGQGQPQHF. The variable domain in full, with the rest retrieved from reference TRBV7-2 and TRBJ1-5, is GAGVSQSPSNKVTEKGKDVELRCDPISGHTALYWYRQSLGQGLEFLIYFQGNSAPDKSGLPSDRFSAERTGGSVSTLTIQRTQQEDSAVYLCASSLGGQGQPQHFGDGTRLSIL.

This clonotype was counted at least ten times. J is TRBJ1-6 and V is TRBV28, with a possible D match to TRBD1 (6 bases). Germline loops: CDR1 MDHEN, CDR2 SYDVKM. The length of the CDR3 is 16 residues. V was pared by 5 bases and J by 1 base, with 12 bases between. DNA for the CDR3: TGTGCCAGCAGTGGGAAAGGGGGTTCCTATAATTCACCCCTCCACTTT. Amino acid sequence: CASSGKGGSYNSPLHF.

For this clonotype: This may stem from a read error, because a much larger clone lies one nucleotide away. The rearrangement links TRBV29-1 to TRBJ1-6; weak D call: TRBD1 (6 bases). Per germline, CDR1 SQVTM and CDR2 ANQGSEA. V lost 6 bases to trimming and J lost 9 bases, with 12 bases between them. CDR3 size: 12 residues. DNA for the CDR3: TGCAGCGTCCGGGACAATAGTTCACCCCTCCACTTT. As protein: CSVRDNSSPLHF.

The V gene is TRBV12-3 or TRBV12-4, the J gene TRBJ1-3; unclear D gene. This CDR3 contains 12 residues. The V and J ends lost 6 bases and 6 bases respectively, with 9 bases between them. This chain's CDR3 is CASREGTNTIYF. CDR3 in DNA: TGTGCCAGCAGAGAGGGAACAAACACCATATATTTT.

This clonotype came up many times. It is unclear where the CDR3 begins or ends on the DNA, so no DNA is shown, and the CDR3 is as TCRdb lists it. V gene TRBV6-5 combines with J gene TRBJ1-1. From germline, CDR1 is MNHEY and CDR2 SVGAGI. Inclusive of both ends, the CDR3 amounts to 16 amino acids. CDR3 amino acids: CASSSTPFGNGAEAFF.

This clonotype was seen repeatedly, ten times or more. The chain links TRBV11-2 to TRBJ2-7; 7 nucleotides line up with TRBD1. In germline, CDR1 is SGHAT, CDR2 FQNNGV. The CDR3 runs 15 residues. Trimming cost V 4 bases and J 0 bases; bases outside gene matches: 6. This chain's CDR3 is CASSYDRVSSYEQYF. CDR3 bases: TGTGCCAGCAGCTATGACAGGGTTAGCTCCTACGAGCAGTACTTC.

The sample holds many counts of this clonotype. The chain uses TRBV7-2 and TRBJ2-7, with D maybe TRBD1 (6 bases). Germline CDR1 reads SGHTA; CDR2 reads FQGNSA. The V and J ends lost 5 bases and 7 bases respectively, with 15 bases between them. This CDR3 is 13 amino acids long. DNA of the CDR3: TGTGCCAGCAGCAGGACAGCTTTGGGGGAGCAGTACTTC. Translation gives CASSRTALGEQYF.

This chain links TRBV11-2 with TRBJ2-3; D gene uncertain. This CDR3 comprises 11 residues. The V gene lost 5 bases and the J gene lost 6 bases, with 6 bases spanning the gap. Germline V gene sequence: CDR1 SGHAT, CDR2 FQNNGV. The DNA for the CDR3 is TGTGCCAGCAGCAACGTCGATACGCAGTATTTT. The encoded protein is CASSNVDTQYF.